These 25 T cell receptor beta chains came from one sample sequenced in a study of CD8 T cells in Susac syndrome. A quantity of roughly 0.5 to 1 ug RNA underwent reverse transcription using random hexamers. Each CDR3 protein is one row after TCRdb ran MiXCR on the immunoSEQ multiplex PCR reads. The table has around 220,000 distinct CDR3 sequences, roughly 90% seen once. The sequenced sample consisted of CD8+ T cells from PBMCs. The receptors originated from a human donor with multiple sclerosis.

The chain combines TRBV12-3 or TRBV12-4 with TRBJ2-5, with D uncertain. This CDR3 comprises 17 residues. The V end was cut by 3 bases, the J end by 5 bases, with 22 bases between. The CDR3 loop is CASSFYPLDAGAETQYF. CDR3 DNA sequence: TGTGCCAGCAGTTTTTACCCTTTGGATGCCGGTGCGGAGACCCAGTACTTC.

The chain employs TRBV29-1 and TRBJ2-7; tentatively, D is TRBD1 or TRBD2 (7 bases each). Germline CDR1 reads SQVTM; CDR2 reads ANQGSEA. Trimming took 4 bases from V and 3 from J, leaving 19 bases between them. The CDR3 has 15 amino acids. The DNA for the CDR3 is TGCAGCGTTGCAGCACAGCCAGGGGGGGGCTACGAGCAGTACTTC. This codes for CSVAAQPGGGYEQYF.

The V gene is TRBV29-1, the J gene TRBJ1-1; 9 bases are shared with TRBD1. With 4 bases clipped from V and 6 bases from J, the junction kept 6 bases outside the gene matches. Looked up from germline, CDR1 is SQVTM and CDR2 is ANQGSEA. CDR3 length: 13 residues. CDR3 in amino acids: CSVGTGEGAEAFF. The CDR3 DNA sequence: TGCAGCGTTGGGACAGGGGAAGGCGCTGAAGCTTTCTTT.

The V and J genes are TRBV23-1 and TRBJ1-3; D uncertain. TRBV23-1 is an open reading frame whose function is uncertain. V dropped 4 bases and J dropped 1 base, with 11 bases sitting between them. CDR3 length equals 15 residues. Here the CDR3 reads CASSRYNRSGNTIYF. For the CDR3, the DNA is TGCGCCAGCAGTCGCTACAACCGTTCTGGAAACACCATATATTTT.

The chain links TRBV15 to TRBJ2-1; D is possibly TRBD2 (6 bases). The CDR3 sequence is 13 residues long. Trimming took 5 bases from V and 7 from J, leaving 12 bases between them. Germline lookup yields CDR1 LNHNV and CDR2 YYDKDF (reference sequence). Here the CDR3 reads CATSSGRDNEQFF. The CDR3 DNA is TGTGCCACCAGCTCCGGGAGAGATAATGAGCAGTTCTTC.

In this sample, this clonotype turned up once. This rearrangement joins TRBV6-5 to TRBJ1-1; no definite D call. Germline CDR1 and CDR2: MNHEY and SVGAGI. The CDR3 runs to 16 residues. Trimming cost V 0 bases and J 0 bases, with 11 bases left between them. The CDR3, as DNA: TGTGCCAGCAGTTACTCGAGCGCACAACTGAACACTGAAGCTTTCTTT. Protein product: CASSYSSAQLNTEAFF.

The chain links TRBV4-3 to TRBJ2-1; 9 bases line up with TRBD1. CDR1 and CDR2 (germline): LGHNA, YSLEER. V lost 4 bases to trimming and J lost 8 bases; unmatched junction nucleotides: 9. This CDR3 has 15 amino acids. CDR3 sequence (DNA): TGCGCCAGCAGCCCAACAGGGGGCGATGGGGATGAGCAGTTCTTC. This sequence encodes CASSPTGGDGDEQFF.

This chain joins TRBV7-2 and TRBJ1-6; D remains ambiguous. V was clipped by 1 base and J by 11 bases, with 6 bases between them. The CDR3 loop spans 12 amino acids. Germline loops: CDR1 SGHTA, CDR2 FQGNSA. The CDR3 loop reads CASSLGVPPLHF. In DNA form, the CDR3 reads TGTGCCAGCAGCTTAGGGGTCCCACCCCTCCACTTT.

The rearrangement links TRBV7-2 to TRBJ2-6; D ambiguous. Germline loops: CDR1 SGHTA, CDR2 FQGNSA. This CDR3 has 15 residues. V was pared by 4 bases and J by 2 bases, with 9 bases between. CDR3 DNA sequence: TGTGCCAGCAGCTCCGCCCGGACTGGGGCCAACGTCCTGACTTTC. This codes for CASSSARTGANVLTF.

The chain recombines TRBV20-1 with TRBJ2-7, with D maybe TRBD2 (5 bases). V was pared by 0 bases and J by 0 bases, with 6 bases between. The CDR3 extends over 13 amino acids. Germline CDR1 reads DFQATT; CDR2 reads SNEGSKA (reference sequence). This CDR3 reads CSARERGSYEQYF. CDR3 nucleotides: TGCAGTGCTAGAGAACGGGGCTCCTACGAGCAGTACTTC.

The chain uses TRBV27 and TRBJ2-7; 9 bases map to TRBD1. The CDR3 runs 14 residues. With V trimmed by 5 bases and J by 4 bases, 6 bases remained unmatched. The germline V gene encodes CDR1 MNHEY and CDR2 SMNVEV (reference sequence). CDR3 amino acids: CASSNGQGLYEQYF. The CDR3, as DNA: TGTGCCAGCAGTAACGGACAGGGGCTTTACGAGCAGTACTTC.

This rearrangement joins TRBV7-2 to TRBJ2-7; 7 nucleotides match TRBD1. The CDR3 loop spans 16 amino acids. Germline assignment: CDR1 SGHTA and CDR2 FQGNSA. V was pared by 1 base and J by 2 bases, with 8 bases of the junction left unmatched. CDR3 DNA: TGTGCCAGCAGCTTAGGACCCGGGACAGCGACCTACGAGCAGTACTTC. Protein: CASSLGPGTATYEQYF.

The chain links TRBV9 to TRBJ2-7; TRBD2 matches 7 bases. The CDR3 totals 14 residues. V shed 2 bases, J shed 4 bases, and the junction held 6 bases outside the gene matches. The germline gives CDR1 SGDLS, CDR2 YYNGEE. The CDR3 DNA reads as TGTGCCAGCAGCGTTTCGGGCGGGAGTTACGAGCAGTACTTC. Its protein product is CASSVSGGSYEQYF.

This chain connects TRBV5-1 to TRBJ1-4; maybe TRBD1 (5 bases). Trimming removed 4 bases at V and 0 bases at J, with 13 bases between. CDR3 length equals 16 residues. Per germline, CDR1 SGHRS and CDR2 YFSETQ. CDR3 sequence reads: CASSLLTAATNEKLFF. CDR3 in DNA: TGCGCCAGCAGCCTCTTGACAGCCGCAACTAATGAAAAACTGTTTTTT.

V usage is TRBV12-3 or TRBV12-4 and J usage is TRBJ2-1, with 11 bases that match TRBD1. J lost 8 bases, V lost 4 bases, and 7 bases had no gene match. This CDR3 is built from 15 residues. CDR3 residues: CASSSGTGGLDEQFF. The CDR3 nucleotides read TGTGCCAGCAGTTCCGGGACAGGGGGTTTGGATGAGCAGTTCTTC.

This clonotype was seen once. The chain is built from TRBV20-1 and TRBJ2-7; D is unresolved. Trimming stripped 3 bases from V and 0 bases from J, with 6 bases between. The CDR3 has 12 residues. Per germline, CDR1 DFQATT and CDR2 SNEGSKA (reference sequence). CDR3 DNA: TGCAGTGCTAGCGGCCTCTCCTACGAGCAGTACTTC. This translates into CSASGLSYEQYF.

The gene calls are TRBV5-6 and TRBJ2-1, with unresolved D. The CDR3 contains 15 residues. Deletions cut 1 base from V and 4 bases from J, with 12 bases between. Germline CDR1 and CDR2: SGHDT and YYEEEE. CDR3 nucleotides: TGTGCCAGCAGCTTGTTTCACTATAAATACAATGAGCAGTTCTTC. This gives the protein CASSLFHYKYNEQFF.

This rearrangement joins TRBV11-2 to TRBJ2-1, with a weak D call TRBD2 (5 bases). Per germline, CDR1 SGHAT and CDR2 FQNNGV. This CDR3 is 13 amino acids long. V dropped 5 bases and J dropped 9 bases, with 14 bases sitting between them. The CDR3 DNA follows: TGTGCCAGCAGCGCTCATCGGGAAGGTGAGCAGTTCTTC. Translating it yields CASSAHREGEQFF.

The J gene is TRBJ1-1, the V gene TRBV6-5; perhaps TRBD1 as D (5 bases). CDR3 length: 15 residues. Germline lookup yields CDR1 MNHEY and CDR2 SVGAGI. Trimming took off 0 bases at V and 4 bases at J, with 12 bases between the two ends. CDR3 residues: CASSYSRGGTTEAFF. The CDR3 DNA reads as TGTGCCAGCAGTTACTCGCGGGGGGGTACCACTGAAGCTTTCTTT.

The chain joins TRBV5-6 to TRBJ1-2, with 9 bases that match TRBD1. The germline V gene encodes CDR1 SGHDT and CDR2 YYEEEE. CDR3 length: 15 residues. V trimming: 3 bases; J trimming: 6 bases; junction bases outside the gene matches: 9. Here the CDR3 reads CASSSVGGDRDGYTF. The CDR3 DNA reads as TGTGCCAGCAGCTCCGTGGGGGGGGACAGGGATGGCTACACCTTC.

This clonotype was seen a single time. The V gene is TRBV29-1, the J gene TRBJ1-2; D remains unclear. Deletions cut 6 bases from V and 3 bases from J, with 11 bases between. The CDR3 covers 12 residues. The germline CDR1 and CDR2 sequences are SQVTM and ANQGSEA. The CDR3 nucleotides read TGCAGCGTCGCCGGGTCAGACTATGGCTACACCTTC. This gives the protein CSVAGSDYGYTF. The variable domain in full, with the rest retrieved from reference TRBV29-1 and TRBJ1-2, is SAVISQKPSRDICQRGTSLTIQCQVDSQVTMMFWYRQQPGQSLTLIATANQGSEATYESGFVIDKFPISRPNLTFSTLTVSNMSPEDSSIYLCSVAGSDYGYTFGSGTRLTVV.

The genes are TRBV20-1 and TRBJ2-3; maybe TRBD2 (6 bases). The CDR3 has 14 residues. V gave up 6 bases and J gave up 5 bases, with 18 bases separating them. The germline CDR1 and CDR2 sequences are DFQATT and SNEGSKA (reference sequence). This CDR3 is CSADSEGPQDTQYF. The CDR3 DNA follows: TGCAGTGCCGATTCGGAGGGCCCTCAAGATACGCAGTATTTT.

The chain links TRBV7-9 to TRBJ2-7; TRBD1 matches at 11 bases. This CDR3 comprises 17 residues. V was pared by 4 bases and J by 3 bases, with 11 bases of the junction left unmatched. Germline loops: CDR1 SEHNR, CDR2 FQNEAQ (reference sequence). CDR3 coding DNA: TGTGCCAGCAGCTCGACAGAAGCGGACAGGGGGCTCTACGAGCAGTACTTC. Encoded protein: CASSSTEADRGLYEQYF.

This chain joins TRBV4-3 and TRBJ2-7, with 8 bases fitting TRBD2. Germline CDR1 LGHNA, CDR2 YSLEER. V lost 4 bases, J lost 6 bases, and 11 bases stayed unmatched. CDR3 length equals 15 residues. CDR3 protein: CASSPGTSRFSEQYF. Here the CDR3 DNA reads TGCGCCAGCAGCCCCGGGACTAGTCGGTTCTCCGAGCAGTACTTC.

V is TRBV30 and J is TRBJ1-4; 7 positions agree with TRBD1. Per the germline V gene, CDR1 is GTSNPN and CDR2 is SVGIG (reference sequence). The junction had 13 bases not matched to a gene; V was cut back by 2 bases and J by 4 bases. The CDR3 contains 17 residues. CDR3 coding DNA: TGTGCCTGGAGTCCCAAAACCGGGACAGAACATAATGAAAAACTGTTTTTT. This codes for CAWSPKTGTEHNEKLFF.